This T cell receptor beta chain was sequenced for a study of CD8 T cells in Susac syndrome. Random hexamers were used to reverse transcribe an amount of roughly 0.5 to 1 ug RNA. MiXCR was run by TCRdb on the immunoSEQ multiplex PCR reads, yielding one entry per CDR3 protein. Among approximately 190,000 distinct CDR3 sequences, roughly 94% were seen once, and the ten largest hold approximately 0.15%. Study results and limitations: Detection of Susac-specific public clones gave around 15 in total CD8+ repertoires and about five in CD8+ TEMRA repertoires.

With regard to this clonotype: The antigen is unknown.

The TCR sequence derives from a human donor with Susac syndrome. Sequenced sample: CD8+ T cells from PBMCs.

CDR3 sequence reads: CASIVRGGAESSYNEQFF. The CDR3 DNA follows: TGTGCCAGCATCGTACGCGGGGGGGCCGAGAGTTCCTACAATGAGCAGTTCTTC. V usage is TRBV7-8 and J usage is TRBJ2-1, with 9 bases fitting TRBD2. Germline CDR1 is SGHVS and CDR2 is FQNEAQ. The CDR3 has 18 amino acids. Losses at the gene ends were 7 bases for V and 1 base for J; bases not matched to a gene: 14.